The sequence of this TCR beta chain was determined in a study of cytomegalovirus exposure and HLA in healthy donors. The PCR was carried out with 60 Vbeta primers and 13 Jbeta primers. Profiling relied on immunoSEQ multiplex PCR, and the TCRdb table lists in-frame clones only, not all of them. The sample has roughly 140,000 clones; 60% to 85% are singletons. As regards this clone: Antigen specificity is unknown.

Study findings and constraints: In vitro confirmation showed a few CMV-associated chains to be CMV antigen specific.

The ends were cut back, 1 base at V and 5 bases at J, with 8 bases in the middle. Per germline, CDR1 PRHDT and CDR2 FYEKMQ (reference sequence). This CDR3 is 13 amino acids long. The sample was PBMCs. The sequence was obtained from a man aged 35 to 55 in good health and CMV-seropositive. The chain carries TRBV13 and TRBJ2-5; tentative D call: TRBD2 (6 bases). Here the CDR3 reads CASSLAGVETQYF. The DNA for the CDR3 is TGTGCCAGCAGCTTAGCGGGAGTGGAGACCCAGTACTTC.